The source of this TCR beta chain is a study of blood T cells in healthy people across ages. A second PCR of roughly 6 to 12 cycles used a sample-barcoded 5' primer and a J-beta primer mix. Each CDR3 protein gets one entry after TCRdb re-called the 5' RACE reads with MiXCR. The sample lists about 1.1 million distinct CDR3 sequences, 35% to 40% seen once, with 13% in the top ten. The donors, healthy Caucasians from Russia, were aged about 6 to 95. V dropped 0 bases and J dropped 10 bases, with 9 bases sitting between them. The CDR3 spans 13 residues. The germline CDR1 and CDR2 sequences are MGHRA and YSYEKL. A note on this clonotype: Its antigen is undetermined.

Points from the study as a whole: The percentage of naive T cells correlated strongly with TCR beta diversity. Unsorted PBMCs blocked a conclusive comparison of naive and antigen-experienced cells. Shifts in expanded clonotypes may have been confounded by donor CMV status, which was unknown.

This sequence joins TRBV4-1 and TRBJ2-2, with D perhaps matching TRBD1 (5 bases). Sequenced sample: blood. The receptor was isolated from a man younger than 30 in good health. The CDR3 DNA reads as TGCGCCAGCAGCCAAGACAGGGCGAAGGAGCTGTTTTTT. Translation: CASSQDRAKELFF.